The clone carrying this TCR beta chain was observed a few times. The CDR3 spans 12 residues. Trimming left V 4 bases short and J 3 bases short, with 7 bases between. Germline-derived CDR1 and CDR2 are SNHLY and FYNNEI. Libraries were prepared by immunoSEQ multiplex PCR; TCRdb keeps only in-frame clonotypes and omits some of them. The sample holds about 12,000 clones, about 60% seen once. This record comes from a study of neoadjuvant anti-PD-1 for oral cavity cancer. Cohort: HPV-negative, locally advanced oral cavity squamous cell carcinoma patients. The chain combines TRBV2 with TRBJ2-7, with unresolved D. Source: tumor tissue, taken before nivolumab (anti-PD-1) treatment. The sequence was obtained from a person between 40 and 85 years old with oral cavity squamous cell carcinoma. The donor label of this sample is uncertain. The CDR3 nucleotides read TGTGCCAGCAGTGGGACCGGCTACGAGCAGTACTTC. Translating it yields CASSGTGYEQYF. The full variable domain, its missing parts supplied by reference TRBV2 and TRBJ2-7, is EPEVTQTPSHQVTQMGQEVILRCVPISNHLYFYWYRQILGQKVEFLVSFYNNEISEKSEIFDDQFSVERPDGSNFTLKIRSTKLEDSAMYFCASSGTGYEQYFGPGTRLTVT.